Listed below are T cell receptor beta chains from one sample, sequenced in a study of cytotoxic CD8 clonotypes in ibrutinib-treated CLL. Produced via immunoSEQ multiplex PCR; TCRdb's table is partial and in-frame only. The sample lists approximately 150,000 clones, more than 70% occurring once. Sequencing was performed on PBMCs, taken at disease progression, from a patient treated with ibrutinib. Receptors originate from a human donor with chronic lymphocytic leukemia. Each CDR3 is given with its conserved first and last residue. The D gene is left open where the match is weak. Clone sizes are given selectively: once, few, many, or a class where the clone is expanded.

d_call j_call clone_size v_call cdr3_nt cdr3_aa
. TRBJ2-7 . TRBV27 TGTGCCAGCAGTTTAGCAGGGGACTACGAGCAGTACTTC CASSLAGDYEQYF
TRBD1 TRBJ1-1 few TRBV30 TGTGCCTGGAGTGATGGACAGGGATACACTGAAGCTTTCTTT CAWSDGQGYTEAFF
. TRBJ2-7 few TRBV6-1 TGTGCCAGTGCCCGTGTACCCTACGAGCAGTACTTC CASARVPYEQYF
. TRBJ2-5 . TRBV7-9 TGTGCCAGCAGCCAAGGGGAAGAGACCCAGTACTTC CASSQGEETQYF
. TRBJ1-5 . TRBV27 TGTGCCAGCAGTCCGGCCGGACTAGACGGGTTGTATGGCAATCAGCCCCAGCATTTT CASSPAGLDGLYGNQPQHF
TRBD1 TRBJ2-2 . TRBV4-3 TGCGCCAGCAGCACAAACCCCGGGACAGGGAACACCGGGGAGCTGTTTTTT CASSTNPGTGNTGELFF
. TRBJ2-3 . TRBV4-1 TGCGCCAGCTCTCGGGGAGAGTTAAGCACAGATACGCAGTATTTT CASSRGELSTDTQYF
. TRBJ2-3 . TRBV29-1 TGCAGCGTTGAGTACAGGGCAACAGATACGCAGTATTTT CSVEYRATDTQYF
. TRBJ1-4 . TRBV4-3 TGCGCCAGCAGCCCGCCGGGTCTCGAAAGGGAAAAACTGTTTTTT CASSPPGLEREKLFF
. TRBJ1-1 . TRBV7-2 TGTGCCAGCAGCTTAGTGAGGGCAGGGGAGCGCCGCGACACTGAAGCTTTCTTT CASSLVRAGERRDTEAFF
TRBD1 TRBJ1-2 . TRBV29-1 TGCAGCGTAGCAATCCGGGACAGAGACTATGGCTACACCTTC CSVAIRDRDYGYTF
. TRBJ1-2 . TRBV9 TGTGCCAGCAGCCCCCGCGTTCAGGGAGCCTATGGCTACACCTTC CASSPRVQGAYGYTF
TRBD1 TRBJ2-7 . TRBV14 TGTGCCAGCAGCCAAGACCCGGGACAGGGCTCGTACGAGCAGTACTTC CASSQDPGQGSYEQYF
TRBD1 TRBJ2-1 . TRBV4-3 TGCGCCAGCAGCCATACCGGGACAGGGTACGGCAATGAGCAGTTCTTC CASSHTGTGYGNEQFF
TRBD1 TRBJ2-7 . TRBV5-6 TGTGCCAGCAGCATTCAAGGGACAGGCCCCTACGAGCAGTACTTC CASSIQGTGPYEQYF
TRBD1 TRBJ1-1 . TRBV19 TGTGCCAGAGGCGGGACAGGGGGATTTGAAGCTTTCTTT CARGGTGGFEAFF
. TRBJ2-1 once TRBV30 TGTGCCTGGAGTGGCACGAGCCTGAGCTCCTACAATGAGCAGTTCTTC CAWSGTSLSSYNEQFF
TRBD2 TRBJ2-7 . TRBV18 TGTGCCAGCTCACCATCGACGGGGGGGGTCTACGAGCAGTACTTC CASSPSTGGVYEQYF
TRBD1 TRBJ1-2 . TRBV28 TGTGCCAGCAGTTTTCTTCCAACCGGGACAGGGGATGGCTACACCTTC CASSFLPTGTGDGYTF